The 19 T cell receptor beta chains below come from one sample, sequenced in a study of cytomegalovirus exposure and HLA in healthy donors. PCR used 60 Vbeta primers and 13 Jbeta primers. The data were produced by immunoSEQ multiplex PCR, yet TCRdb's version contains in-frame clones alone and is incomplete. The repertoire consists of about 200,000 clones, with over 75% occurring once and the leading ten covering 2.9%. Input material: PBMCs. Receptors were obtained from a woman aged 30 to 39 in good health and CMV-seronegative.

The gene calls are TRBV18 and TRBJ1-1; D is uncertain. Germline-derived CDR1 and CDR2 are KGHSH and LQKENI. V was pared by 2 bases and J by 3 bases, with 10 bases between. The CDR3 covers 14 residues. This CDR3 reads CASSPVGRYTEAFF. The CDR3 region has the DNA TGTGCCAGCTCACCAGTTGGGAGGTACACTGAAGCTTTCTTT.

This clone is a singleton in its sample. The chain uses TRBV30 and TRBJ2-3; TRBD2 matches 11 bases. The CDR3 runs to 15 residues. Germline V gene sequence: CDR1 GTSNPN, CDR2 SVGIG (reference sequence). V shed 2 bases, J shed 7 bases, and the junction held 8 bases outside the gene matches. CDR3: CAWSLPGLAAYTQYF. The CDR3 DNA is TGTGCCTGGAGTCTACCGGGACTAGCGGCCTATACGCAGTATTTT.

The rearrangement joins TRBV7-9 to TRBJ2-5; possibly TRBD1 for D (6 bases). Germline CDR1 and CDR2: SEHNR and FQNEAQ (reference sequence). CDR3 length: 13 amino acids. The V and J ends lost 6 bases and 7 bases respectively, with 15 bases between them. CDR3 sequence: CASSHDRKGTQYF. The CDR3 DNA reads as TGTGCCAGCAGTCATGACAGGAAGGGGACCCAGTACTTC.

As to this clone: One junction end does not reproduce the germline sequence, and a read error may be involved. The J gene is TRBJ1-2, the V gene TRBV30, with D possibly being TRBD1 (5 bases). The CDR3 consists of 11 residues. Germline V gives CDR1 GTSNPN, CDR2 SVGIG (reference sequence). In nucleotides, the CDR3 is TGTGCCTGGAGCAGGGACTATGGCTACCCCTTC. This codes for CAWSRDYGYPF. The full variable domain, with the rest looked up from reference TRBV30 and TRBJ1-2, is SQTIHQWPATLVQPVGSPLSLECTVEGTSNPNLYWYRQAAGRGLQLLFYSVGIGQISSEVPQNLSASRPQDRQFILSSKKLLLSDSGFYLCAWSRDYGYPFGSGTRLTVV.

The J gene is TRBJ2-2, the V gene TRBV2, with TRBD1 identical over 7 bases. The CDR3 loop spans 14 amino acids. With V trimmed by 2 bases and J by 5 bases, 2 bases remained unmatched. Germline CDR1 SNHLY, CDR2 FYNNEI. CDR3 coding DNA: TGTGCCAGCAGTGAACAGACAGGGACCGGGGAGCTGTTTTTT. Translation gives CASSEQTGTGELFF.

The chain joins TRBV18 to TRBJ2-3; TRBD2 matches at 13 bases. Germline CDR1 and CDR2: KGHSH and LQKENI. With V trimmed by 2 bases and J by 2 bases, 19 bases remained unmatched. The length of the CDR3 is 22 residues. The CDR3 protein is CASSPKGSSGLAGVHPTDTQYF. DNA of the CDR3: TGTGCCAGCTCACCAAAAGGTTCGTCAGGACTAGCGGGAGTCCACCCCACAGATACGCAGTATTTT.

The gene calls are TRBV28 and TRBJ2-3, with D maybe TRBD2 (5 bases). With 7 bases removed from V and 0 bases from J, the gap between germline ends came to 14 bases. The germline V gene encodes CDR1 MDHEN and CDR2 SYDVKM. This CDR3 is built from 15 residues. Here the CDR3 DNA reads TGTGCCAGCACCCGAGGACTTTCTAGCACAGATACGCAGTATTTT. Amino acids: CASTRGLSSTDTQYF.

V gene TRBV7-6 combines with J gene TRBJ2-3, with 7 nucleotides matching TRBD2. The CDR3 runs 16 residues. Germline values: CDR1 SGHVS, CDR2 FNYEAQ. V trimming: 2 bases; J trimming: 5 bases; junction bases outside the gene matches: 10. CDR3 DNA sequence: TGTGCCAGCAGCTTATTAGTCGCGGGAGTATTAGATACGCAGTATTTT. Amino acid sequence: CASSLLVAGVLDTQYF.

This chain uses TRBV5-8 with TRBJ2-5; 10 nucleotides agree with TRBD2. V trimming: 0 bases; J trimming: 2 bases; junction bases outside the gene matches: 10. The CDR3 spans 18 residues. In germline, CDR1 is SGHTS, CDR2 YDEGEE. The CDR3 DNA reads as TGTGCCAGCAGCTTGGCCTTCTTTAGCGGGGGGTCGCAAGAGACCCAGTACTTC. Translated, it gives CASSLAFFSGGSQETQYF.

The genes are TRBV5-1 and TRBJ2-1; possibly TRBD1 for D (7 bases). Per germline, CDR1 SGHRS and CDR2 YFSETQ. The CDR3 has 15 residues. Trimming pared 0 bases from V and 5 bases from J, leaving 12 bases between. This CDR3 is CASSLGGTVDNEQFF. The CDR3 DNA follows: TGCGCCAGCAGCTTGGGCGGGACAGTAGACAATGAGCAGTTCTTC.

The rearrangement joins TRBV7-9 to TRBJ2-3; tentatively, D is TRBD2 (6 bases). V gave up 5 bases and J gave up 3 bases, with 18 bases separating them. Germline V gives CDR1 SEHNR, CDR2 FQNEAQ (reference sequence). There are 16 residues in the CDR3. As DNA, the CDR3 is TGTGCCAGCAGCCCCGGGATTGGGGGGAGTACAGATACGCAGTATTTT. It is translated as CASSPGIGGSTDTQYF.

V is TRBV6-1 and J is TRBJ2-5; D is unresolved. Per the germline V gene, CDR1 is MNHNS and CDR2 is SASEGT. V lost 2 bases to trimming and J lost 2 bases, with 9 bases between them. CDR3 length: 14 residues. CDR3 in amino acids: CASSELSGQETQYF. The CDR3 DNA reads as TGTGCCAGCAGTGAACTATCAGGACAAGAGACCCAGTACTTC.

The chain employs TRBV10-3 and TRBJ2-7, with a tentative D call TRBD1 (6 bases). V was shortened by 10 bases and J by 5 bases, with 18 bases between the two germline ends. The V gene's germline CDR1 is ENHRY and CDR2 SYGVKD. The CDR3 covers 13 residues. CDR3 bases: TGTGCCACCTTAGGACAGATAAGCCACGAGCAGTACTTC. As protein: CATLGQISHEQYF.

V usage is TRBV18 and J usage is TRBJ1-4; TRBD1 aligns across 8 bases. The CDR3 spans 16 residues. Germline lookup yields CDR1 KGHSH and CDR2 LQKENI. V lost 2 bases, J lost 5 bases, and 7 bases stayed unmatched. The CDR3 is CASSPSDRVLNEKLFF. Here the CDR3 DNA reads TGTGCCAGCTCACCATCGGACAGGGTCCTCAATGAAAAACTGTTTTTT.

This chain connects TRBV27 to TRBJ2-5; D not resolved. Germline assignment: CDR1 MNHEY and CDR2 SMNVEV (reference sequence). Trimming took 3 bases from V and 2 from J, leaving 7 bases between them. The length of the CDR3 is 13 residues. The CDR3 is CASSFYGQETQYF. DNA of the CDR3: TGTGCCAGCAGTTTTTACGGTCAAGAGACCCAGTACTTC.

A few counts support this clone. The rearrangement joins TRBV19 to TRBJ2-7, with D perhaps matching TRBD2 (6 bases). Germline V gives CDR1 LNHDA, CDR2 SQIVND (reference sequence). The CDR3 is made up of 15 amino acids. Trimming cost V 6 bases and J 3 bases, with 18 bases left between them. CDR3 in amino acids: CASRFRTGDLYEQYF. CDR3 DNA sequence: TGTGCCAGTAGATTCCGGACGGGGGACCTCTACGAGCAGTACTTC.

V gene TRBV4-1 combines with J gene TRBJ1-3; D gene unclear. The CDR3 length is 17 residues. Deletions cut 1 base from V and 0 bases from J, with 13 bases between. The germline CDR1 and CDR2 sequences are MGHRA and YSYEKL. The CDR3 sequence is CASSQGSGAGSGNTIYF. The CDR3 nucleotides read TGCGCCAGCAGCCAAGGTTCCGGAGCGGGCTCTGGAAACACCATATATTTT.

V and J are TRBV30 and TRBJ2-5; 8 bases are shared with TRBD1. V lost 5 bases to trimming and J lost 5 bases; unmatched junction nucleotides: 7. The CDR3 is 13 residues long. Germline V gives CDR1 GTSNPN, CDR2 SVGIG (reference sequence). The CDR3 sequence: CAWDDRGGETQYF. The CDR3 DNA is TGTGCCTGGGACGACAGGGGAGGCGAGACCCAGTACTTC. Full variable domain (outside the CDR3, taken from reference TRBV30 and TRBJ2-5): SQTIHQWPATLVQPVGSPLSLECTVEGTSNPNLYWYRQAAGRGLQLLFYSVGIGQISSEVPQNLSASRPQDRQFILSSKKLLLSDSGFYLCAWDDRGGETQYFGPGTRLLVL.

V is TRBV30 and J is TRBJ2-5; 16 nucleotides agree with TRBD2. V shed 3 bases and J 6 bases; nucleotides not matched to a gene: 22. Germline CDR1 is GTSNPN and CDR2 is SVGIG (reference sequence). The CDR3 spans 21 residues. The CDR3 reads CAWSDGLAGLAGGRSYKTQYF. CDR3 DNA: TGTGCCTGGAGCGACGGATTAGCGGGACTAGCGGGGGGGCGAAGTTATAAGACCCAGTACTTC.